The entry that follows covers one T cell receptor (beta chain) sequence. With a much larger clone just one base away, this may be a read error. The source of the sample is a study of human T cells and chemical hapten exposure. In the study overall: 2% DPC was applied to roughly 2 cm by roughly 2 cm of upper inner arm skin for sensitization. Minor volume differences among pooled libraries chiefly drove per-sample TCR yield variation.

MiXCR, applied by TCRdb to the RACE reads, yields one record per CDR3 protein. The data contain under 300,000 distinct CDR3 sequences, approximately 7.5% of them singletons. As for time point: pre-sensitization, week 0. Treatment of the sample: therapeutic diphenylcyclopropenone sensitization with weekly scalp DPC. The germline V gene has CDR1 MNHNS and CDR2 SASEGT. The CDR3 runs 13 residues. The chain has TRBV6-1 and TRBJ2-4; 7 positions agree with TRBD1. Here the sequenced sample was whole blood, taken in connection with sensitization to the hapten diphenylcyclopropenone (DPC). This TCR came from a man between 18 and 35 years old with alopecia areata. Some clones in this sample may be carry-over from other donors' samples. The CDR3 spells CACSVRQGPLQYF. The CDR3 region has the DNA TGTGCCTGCAGTGTTCGACAGGGACCCCTTCAGTACTTC.